Each of the 7 T cell receptor beta chains below was sequenced from the same sample in a study of CD8+ T cells in alopecia areata. Extraction and reverse transcription of RNA yielded cDNA as the sequencing template. This table comes from immunoSEQ multiplex PCR, and its TCRdb copy is limited to in-frame clones, with some not included. Of 200,000 to 250,000 clones listed, roughly 56% were seen once; the top ten hold roughly 1.6%. Regarding treatment: oral pan-JAK inhibitor, 5-10 mg twice daily. Sequenced here: CD4+ T cells sorted from blood, sampled at week 4, from a patient treated with tofacitinib. These receptors all stem from a human donor with alopecia areata.

The chain recombines TRBV15 with TRBJ1-5; no clear D. V was cut by 2 bases and J by 4 bases, with 3 bases left in between. This CDR3 contains 12 residues. CDR1 LNHNV and CDR2 YYDKDF come from the germline V gene (reference sequence). CDR3 DNA: TGTGCCACCAGCAGACCAAATCAGCCCCAGCATTTT. Its protein is CATSRPNQPQHF.

This clone appeared a few times. The genes are TRBV2 and TRBJ2-3; TRBD2 is a possible D gene (6 bases). CDR3 length equals 13 residues. With 8 bases removed from V and 2 bases from J, the gap between germline ends came to 11 bases. From germline, CDR1 is SNHLY and CDR2 FYNNEI. The CDR3 nucleotides are TGTGCCAGCCTGGCGGGGTCCACAGATACGCAGTATTTT. Amino acid sequence: CASLAGSTDTQYF.

This clone was detected a few times. The chain is built from TRBV5-6 and TRBJ1-6, with D unclear. Deletions cut 2 bases from V and 7 bases from J, with 10 bases between. The CDR3 has 14 residues. Germline V gives CDR1 SGHDT, CDR2 YYEEEE. As DNA, the CDR3 is TGTGCCAGCAGCTTAGAGGGTGCGAATTCACCCCTCCACTTT. Translated: CASSLEGANSPLHF.

The genes are TRBV29-1 and TRBJ2-2; D ambiguous. Germline CDR1 reads SQVTM; CDR2 reads ANQGSEA. This CDR3 spans 12 amino acids. The germline V and J ends were trimmed by 1 base and 7 bases, with 7 bases remaining between them. The CDR3 loop is CSVEVGLGELFF. DNA for the CDR3: TGCAGCGTTGAAGTAGGGCTCGGGGAGCTGTTTTTT.

The chain is built from TRBV6-5 and TRBJ1-1, with no clear D. This CDR3 region has 11 residues. Trimming pared 8 bases from V and 8 bases from J, leaving 12 bases between. Germline V CDR1 and CDR2: MNHEY, SVGAGI. The CDR3 DNA sequence: TGTGCCAGCCTAAACTTCGGGGAAGCTTTCTTT. Translation: CASLNFGEAFF.

This clone has just a few counts. The chain employs TRBV30 and TRBJ1-2; TRBD1 aligns across 7 bases. Germline CDR1 is GTSNPN and CDR2 is SVGIG (reference sequence). The CDR3 has 11 amino acids. V lost 8 bases and J lost 4; bases outside the gene matches: 4. CDR3 amino acids: CAIQGLYGYTF. Written as DNA, the CDR3 is TGTGCCATACAGGGGCTCTATGGCTACACCTTC.

The J gene is TRBJ2-5, the V gene TRBV29-1; 9 positions agree with TRBD1. Losses at the gene ends were 6 bases for V and 5 bases for J; bases not matched to a gene: 7. Germline V gives CDR1 SQVTM, CDR2 ANQGSEA. The CDR3 totals 13 residues. The chain's CDR3 is CSVEQGAGETQYF. The DNA of the CDR3 is TGCAGCGTGGAACAGGGGGCCGGGGAGACCCAGTACTTC. The full variable domain, rest sourced from reference TRBV29-1 and TRBJ2-5, is SAVISQKPSRDICQRGTSLTIQCQVDSQVTMMFWYRQQPGQSLTLIATANQGSEATYESGFVIDKFPISRPNLTFSTLTVSNMSPEDSSIYLCSVEQGAGETQYFGPGTRLLVL.